The present entry profiles one T cell receptor (beta chain) with its context. Its antigen is currently unknown. V was pared by 6 bases and J by 4 bases, with 15 bases between. The CDR3 is made up of 14 amino acids. From germline, CDR1 is KGHSH and CDR2 LQKENI. This sample was taken from a study of PD-L1 blockade in urothelial cancer. Study context: Atezolizumab 1,200 mg was given intravenously every 3 weeks, starting 2014. When blood samples were assessed, the median T cell count was 141,255.

Study-wide results and limits: Below-median TCR clonality that was measured in pretreatment blood predicted better survival.

Some clones are missing from TCRdb's copy, which holds only in-frame ones; the method was immunoSEQ multiplex PCR. Among about 84,000 clones listed, roughly 80% were seen once. Enrolled patients showed locally advanced or metastatic urothelial carcinoma. This sequence originates from a man between 65 and 85 years old with urothelial cancer. This material consisted of PBMCs, taken around atezolizumab (anti-PD-L1) treatment. The chain employs TRBV18 and TRBJ2-5; a weak D match, TRBD1 (5 bases). DNA for the CDR3: TGTGCCAGCTCGCCCAACCCAGGGCCAGAGACCCAGTACTTC. This translates into CASSPNPGPETQYF.